This TCR beta chain was found in a study of T cells in Graves' hyperthyroidism and ophthalmopathy. General observations from the study: Ophthalmopathy, as predicted by the model, came a median about seven months after the prediction.

TCR beta CDR3 regions were amplified from RNA transcripts. The TCR CDR3 was amplified in a first-round RT-PCR using the HTBI primer set. TCRdb re-called the multiplex PCR reads with MiXCR, one entry per CDR3 protein. The table has around 350,000 distinct CDR3 sequences, roughly 19% seen once. Fresh peripheral blood, around 10 ml, yielded the PBMCs. Comments on this clonotype: Its target is not known.

This clonotype originated in a woman aged 18-35 years with Graves' hyperthyroidism. Sequencing input: blood.

This CDR3 is CASSLPPGSNQPQHF. Written as DNA, the CDR3 is TGTGCCAGCAGTTTGCCACCAGGGAGCAATCAGCCCCAGCATTTT. The chain links TRBV28 to TRBJ1-5; maybe TRBD1 (5 bases). Trimming took off 3 bases at V and 1 base at J, with 10 bases between the two ends. Per the germline V gene, CDR1 is MDHEN and CDR2 is SYDVKM. CDR3 size: 15 residues.